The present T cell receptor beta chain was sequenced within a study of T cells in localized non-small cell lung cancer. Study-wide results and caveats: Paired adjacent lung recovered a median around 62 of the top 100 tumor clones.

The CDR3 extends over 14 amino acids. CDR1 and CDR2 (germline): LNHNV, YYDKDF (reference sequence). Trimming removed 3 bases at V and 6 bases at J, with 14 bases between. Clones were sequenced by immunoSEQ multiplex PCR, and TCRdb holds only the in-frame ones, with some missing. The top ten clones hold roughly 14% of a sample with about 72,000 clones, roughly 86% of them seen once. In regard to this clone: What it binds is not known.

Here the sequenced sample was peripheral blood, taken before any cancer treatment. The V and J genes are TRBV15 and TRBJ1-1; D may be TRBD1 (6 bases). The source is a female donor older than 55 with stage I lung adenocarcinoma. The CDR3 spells CATSSQVWTAEAFF. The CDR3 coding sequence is TGTGCCACCAGCAGTCAAGTTTGGACAGCTGAAGCTTTCTTT. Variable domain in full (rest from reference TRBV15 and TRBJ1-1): DAMVIQNPRYQVTQFGKPVTLSCSQTLNHNVMYWYQQKSSQAPKLLFHYYDKDFNNEADTPDNFQSRRPNTSFCFLDIRSPGLGDTAMYLCATSSQVWTAEAFFGQGTRLTVV.